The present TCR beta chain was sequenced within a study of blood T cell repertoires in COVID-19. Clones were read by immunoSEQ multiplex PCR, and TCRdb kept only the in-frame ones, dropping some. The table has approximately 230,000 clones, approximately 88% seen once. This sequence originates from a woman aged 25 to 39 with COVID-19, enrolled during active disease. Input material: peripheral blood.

CDR3 sequence (DNA): TGTGCCACCAGTGACGGACAGCGAGCTCAGCCCCAGCATTTT. This encodes CATSDGQRAQPQHF. The chain has TRBV24-1 and TRBJ1-5; possible D gene TRBD1, 6 bases. The CDR3 is made up of 14 amino acids. Trimming shortened V by 4 bases and J by 6 bases, and 12 bases separated the two germline ends. Germline loops: CDR1 KGHDR, CDR2 SFDVKD.